These 11 T cell receptor beta chains originate from one sample sequenced in a study of CD8 T cells in Susac syndrome. An input of 0.5 to 1 ug of RNA was subjected to reverse transcription using random hexamers. TCRdb reprocessed the immunoSEQ multiplex PCR reads via MiXCR and lists one record per CDR3 protein. In the table there are about 150,000 distinct CDR3 sequences, around 95% of which are singletons. Sample: CD8+ T cells from PBMCs. The receptors originated from a human donor with multiple sclerosis.

CDR3 amino acids: CSVVWDSSYNEQFF. CDR3 DNA sequence: TGCAGCGTTGTCTGGGACAGCTCCTACAATGAGCAGTTCTTC. This chain joins TRBV29-1 and TRBJ2-1; TRBD1 aligns across 7 bases. V lost 4 bases to trimming and J lost 0 bases; unmatched junction nucleotides: 3. This CDR3 has 14 residues. CDR1 SQVTM and CDR2 ANQGSEA come from the germline V gene.

The chain couples TRBV27 to TRBJ2-1, with 9 bases aligning to TRBD1. The CDR3 covers 16 residues. The germline CDR1 and CDR2 sequences are MNHEY and SMNVEV (reference sequence). Trimming removed 4 bases from V and 8 bases from J; junction bases left unmatched: 12. Written as DNA, the CDR3 is TGTGCCAGCAGTTCCCAGGGGGGACAGGGATGGGATGAGCAGTTCTTC. It translates to CASSSQGGQGWDEQFF.

V and J are TRBV13 and TRBJ1-1; no firm D call. Germline CDR1 is PRHDT and CDR2 is FYEKMQ (reference sequence). The CDR3 is made up of 13 amino acids. V was pared by 5 bases and J by 1 base, with 8 bases between. The CDR3 DNA reads TGTGCCAGCAGCCCCCCCCAGAACACTGAAGCTTTCTTT. This codes for CASSPPQNTEAFF. Supplemented by reference TRBV13 and TRBJ1-1, the full variable domain reads AAGVIQSPRHLIKEKRETATLKCYPIPRHDTVYWYQQGPGQDPQFLISFYEKMQSDKGSIPDRFSAQQFSDYHSELNMSSLELGDSALYFCASSPPQNTEAFFGQGTRLTVV.

V and J are TRBV29-1 and TRBJ1-1, with TRBD1 identical over 9 bases. The CDR3 is 15 amino acids. Losses at the gene ends were 1 base for V and 8 bases for J; bases not matched to a gene: 11. Germline V gene lookup returns CDR1 SQVTM and CDR2 ANQGSEA. The CDR3 is CSVEGAGAGQGEAFF. CDR3 nucleotide sequence: TGCAGCGTTGAAGGAGCCGGAGCGGGACAGGGAGAAGCTTTCTTT.

This chain links TRBV3-1 with TRBJ1-5; 9 bases map to TRBD1. V gave up 3 bases and J gave up 4 bases; unmatched junction bases: 7. This CDR3 contains 16 residues. Germline lookup yields CDR1 LGHDT and CDR2 YNNKEL (reference sequence). The CDR3 loop reads CASSQSDGQGNQPQHF. CDR3 DNA: TGTGCCAGCAGCCAGAGCGATGGACAGGGGAATCAGCCCCAGCATTTT.

This chain joins TRBV20-1 and TRBJ2-2, with a possible D match to TRBD2 (6 bases). The length of the CDR3 is 16 residues. V shed 2 bases and J shed 5 bases, with 18 bases lying between them. CDR1 DFQATT and CDR2 SNEGSKA come from the germline V gene (reference sequence). DNA for the CDR3: TGCAGTGCTAGAAGGAGGGGCGAGGGGATGACCGGGGAGCTGTTTTTT. It encodes CSARRRGEGMTGELFF.

The rearrangement links TRBV5-6 to TRBJ2-1; a possible D gene is TRBD2 (7 bases). CDR3 length: 15 residues. CDR1 SGHDT and CDR2 YYEEEE come from the germline V gene. Trimming took off 4 bases at V and 0 bases at J, with 11 bases between the two ends. The CDR3 DNA follows: TGTGCCAGCAGCACGGGGGGCTTCTCCTACAATGAGCAGTTCTTC. It yields the protein CASSTGGFSYNEQFF.

The chain uses TRBV30 and TRBJ1-1; D gene uncertain. CDR1 and CDR2 from the germline V gene are GTSNPN and SVGIG (reference sequence). V was pared by 2 bases and J by 7 bases, with 5 bases between. This CDR3 contains 10 residues. The chain's CDR3 is CAWSQIEAFF. The CDR3 nucleotides read TGTGCCTGGAGTCAGATTGAAGCTTTCTTT.

This chain joins TRBV4-1 and TRBJ1-1; D uncertain. V dropped 4 bases and J dropped 0 bases, with 18 bases sitting between them. Looked up from germline, CDR1 is MGHRA and CDR2 is YSYEKL. This CDR3 comprises 17 residues. The CDR3 nucleotides read TGCGCCAGCAGCCTCTCGACGGTAAGCTTACTGAACACTGAAGCTTTCTTT. It yields the protein CASSLSTVSLLNTEAFF.

The chain couples TRBV9 to TRBJ2-1; no firm D call. The CDR3 consists of 15 residues. Germline values: CDR1 SGDLS, CDR2 YYNGEE. V lost 0 bases and J lost 0, with 7 bases in between. Here the CDR3 DNA reads TGTGCCAGCAGCGTAGACTGGGTCTCCTACAATGAGCAGTTCTTC. This sequence encodes CASSVDWVSYNEQFF. Combining the CDR3 with reference TRBV9 and TRBJ2-1 gives the whole variable domain DSGVTQTPKHLITATGQRVTLRCSPRSGDLSVYWYQQSLDQGLQFLIQYYNGEERAKGNILERFSAQQFPDLHSELNLSSLELGDSALYFCASSVDWVSYNEQFFGPGTRLTVL.

The gene calls are TRBV11-2 and TRBJ2-7; tentative D call: TRBD1 (6 bases). Germline lookup yields CDR1 SGHAT and CDR2 FQNNGV. The CDR3 is 13 amino acids. Trimming took off 5 bases at V and 1 base at J, with 9 bases between the two ends. The CDR3 spells CASSHQGSYEQYV. CDR3 bases: TGTGCCAGCAGCCATCAGGGGTCCTACGAGCAGTACGTC.